Listed below are T cell receptor beta chains from one sample, sequenced in a study of T cells expressing NK-cell markers. TCRdb reprocessed the 5' RACE reads; each CDR3 protein has one entry and no DNA is given. Its table records over 200,000 distinct CDR3 sequences. Sample: blood T cells: a sorted CD56 or NKG2C T cell subset, CD4+ or CD8+ T cells, or bulk PBMC T cells (not recorded which). These receptor sequences come from a man aged 18 to 29 in good health. Each CDR3 is given with its conserved first and last residue.

TRBV5-8	TRBJ2-4	CASSLLVQKNIQYF
TRBV24-1	TRBJ2-1	CATSGRWEQFF
TRBV20-1	TRBJ1-2	CSARDRRGKRPNYGYTF
TRBV7-2	TRBJ1-5	CASSRDRGSNQPQHF
TRBV10-3	TRBJ1-5	CAIRGTGVNQPQHF
TRBV12-3/TRBV12-4	TRBJ2-5	CASSNEDRGQETQYF
TRBV24-1	TRBJ2-1	CATTGTGFNEQFF
TRBV12-3/TRBV12-4	TRBJ2-3	CASSRDYTDTQYF
TRBV20-1	TRBJ1-1	CSAARGGSEAFF
TRBV6-2/TRBV6-3	TRBJ2-1	CASSTGTSGPRTYNEQFF
TRBV20-1	TRBJ2-7	CSATYQTGMDEQYF
TRBV20-1	TRBJ1-5	CSASLGTGQNQPQHF
TRBV18	TRBJ2-1	CASSGRSSYNEQFF
TRBV20-1	TRBJ1-2	CSATDRAHSNYGYTF
TRBV24-1	TRBJ2-1	CATSEGGQGRLNEQFF
TRBV7-2	TRBJ2-6	CASSVRVLGRANVLTF
TRBV4-2	TRBJ2-1	CASSNKEGGQGGLAGVFEQFF
TRBV12-3/TRBV12-4	TRBJ1-5	CASSLTGVRNQPQHF
TRBV7-2	TRBJ2-3	CASSLERETDTQYF
TRBV4-2	TRBJ1-1	CASSPQTGTAEAFF
TRBV6-4	TRBJ1-2	CASSDPRTAYGYTF
TRBV6-6	TRBJ1-1	CAISEQSNTEAFF
TRBV2	TRBJ1-1	CASSLGPTANTEAFF
TRBV12-3/TRBV12-4	TRBJ2-5	CASSFSGEQTQYF
TRBV20-1	TRBJ1-4	CSAGSAGWDEKLFF
TRBV12-3/TRBV12-4	TRBJ2-5	CASSLTRGETQYF
TRBV12-3/TRBV12-4	TRBJ1-3	CASSLRGSRAGNTIYF
TRBV18	TRBJ1-1	CASTDRYNTEAFF
TRBV12-3/TRBV12-4	TRBJ2-1	CASSRVTRGNEQFF
TRBV6-2/TRBV6-3	TRBJ2-1	CASSYVGTGGFGGGLYNEQFF
TRBV19	TRBJ2-2	CASSIGRGWTTGELFF
TRBV24-1	TRBJ2-2	CATSNRNTGELFF
TRBV5-1	TRBJ2-1	CASSLAPPDTSNEQFF
TRBV12-3/TRBV12-4	TRBJ2-3	CASSPDSGREYF
TRBV27	TRBJ2-1	CASSFPLAGGLYNEQFF
TRBV19	TRBJ2-5	CASRQPGQEETQYF
TRBV3-1	TRBJ1-1	CASSQGQGEAFF
TRBV6-1	TRBJ1-2	CASREGQGLTYGYTF
TRBV5-1	TRBJ2-3	CASSPRGSGSTDTQYF
TRBV20-1	TRBJ2-5	CSANPGQGGETQYF
TRBV19	TRBJ2-1	CASRPLGGGEQFF
TRBV29-1	TRBJ2-5	CSVEDPGQGRETQYF
TRBV5-1	TRBJ1-2	CASSLDPPGDYGYTF
TRBV6-2/TRBV6-3	TRBJ2-2	CASTRTQGAGELFF
TRBV20-1	TRBJ2-7	CSASPLAGPSGEQYF
TRBV12-3/TRBV12-4	TRBJ1-6	CASTATGPNSPLHF
TRBV4-1	TRBJ2-3	CASSYQLRDRMQYF
TRBV12-3/TRBV12-4	TRBJ2-7	CASTSYPGTARSYEQYF
TRBV29-1	TRBJ2-2	CSVVENTGELFF